This is a list of T cell receptor beta chains from one sample in a study of blood T cell repertoires in COVID-19. TCRdb's copy holds only in-frame clones and misses some; the assay was immunoSEQ multiplex PCR. The sample carries about 74,000 clones, approximately 80% recorded once. The sequencing sample was made of peripheral blood. All receptors derive from an elderly man with acute or convalescent COVID-19. The CDR3 runs from the conserved cysteine through the conserved F or W. Each record gives: CDR3 protein, V gene, J gene.

CDR3aa: CASSFPGTSATFF; v_gene: TRBV28; j_gene: TRBJ2-1
CDR3aa: CASSLAPQGGEAFF; v_gene: TRBV5-1; j_gene: TRBJ1-1
CDR3aa: CASKVGGTEAFF; v_gene: TRBV4-1; j_gene: TRBJ1-1
CDR3aa: CASSQGPGQGESPLHF; v_gene: TRBV4-2; j_gene: TRBJ1-6
CDR3aa: CASRKNRAMNTEAFF; v_gene: TRBV6-5; j_gene: TRBJ1-1
CDR3aa: CASSTTGGNEAFF; v_gene: TRBV19; j_gene: TRBJ1-1
CDR3aa: CASSPRQGVQPQHF; v_gene: TRBV18; j_gene: TRBJ1-5
CDR3aa: CASSPPGDSDGNTIYF; v_gene: TRBV18; j_gene: TRBJ1-3
CDR3aa: CASRQGYTGELFF; v_gene: TRBV28; j_gene: TRBJ2-2
CDR3aa: CAISDDREGNQPQHF; v_gene: TRBV10-3; j_gene: TRBJ1-5
CDR3aa: CASRGQPRGNQPQHF; v_gene: TRBV2; j_gene: TRBJ1-5
CDR3aa: CASSGGQGPLQPQHF; v_gene: TRBV19; j_gene: TRBJ1-5
CDR3aa: CASSTPGTAGEKLFF; v_gene: TRBV28; j_gene: TRBJ1-4
CDR3aa: CASSSNQETQYF; v_gene: TRBV21-1; j_gene: TRBJ2-5
CDR3aa: CASSQFGGTEAFF; v_gene: TRBV14; j_gene: TRBJ1-1
CDR3aa: CAIRGDRVNSPLHF; v_gene: TRBV10-3; j_gene: TRBJ1-6
CDR3aa: CASKKGGSNQPQHF; v_gene: TRBV19; j_gene: TRBJ1-5
CDR3aa: CASSLGRTGGTGELFF; v_gene: TRBV27; j_gene: TRBJ2-2